A single sample gave rise to the 3 T cell receptor beta chains below, sequenced in a study of T cells after yellow fever vaccination (dated by TCRdb to between 2018 and 2021). Library preparation employed 5' RACE. For sequencing, an Illumina HiSeq 2500 was employed. The public reads were reprocessed in TCRdb via fastp at Q25 and MiXCR, keeping in-frame beta chains. A single entry per CDR3 protein holds the most common genes and DNA from its merged rows. The sample table contains approximately 510,000 distinct CDR3 sequences; only one count was recorded for roughly 22% of them. In total, the top ten clones hold 15% to 20% of the sample. What the treatment or condition label conveys for this sample: live attenuated yellow fever vaccine strain. Material: PBMCs, obtained 21 days after the first yellow fever vaccination. The receptors were sampled from a young man who received the YFV17D yellow fever vaccine.

This clonotype was seen more than once but under ten times. The chain is built from TRBV27 and TRBJ2-3; TRBD2 agrees at 8 bases. This CDR3 is built from 18 residues. Looked up from germline, CDR1 is MNHEY and CDR2 is SMNVEV (reference sequence). V lost 3 bases and J lost 5; bases outside the gene matches: 16. The CDR3 sequence: CASSFREPGLVSGDTQYF. The CDR3 region has the DNA TGTGCCAGCAGTTTTCGGGAACCGGGACTAGTGTCAGGAGATACGCAGTATTTT.

This clonotype was found a few times. The chain joins TRBV7-3 to TRBJ1-3; a possible D gene is TRBD1 (6 bases). CDR1 SGHTA and CDR2 FQGTGA come from the germline V gene. V lost 1 base to trimming and J lost 2 bases, with 9 bases between them. The CDR3 has 15 amino acids. CDR3 region: CASSLMGGPGNTIYF. For the CDR3, the DNA is TGTGCCAGCAGCTTAATGGGGGGCCCTGGAAACACCATATATTTT.

V usage is TRBV5-1 and J usage is TRBJ2-5; TRBD1 agrees at 7 bases. Germline loops: CDR1 SGHRS, CDR2 YFSETQ. The J segment lost 5 bases and the V segment lost 4 bases, leaving 8 bases of the junction unmatched. CDR3 length: 14 amino acids. The CDR3 bases are TGCGCCAGCAGCCGGGACAGATCTTCGGAGACCCAGTACTTC. Translating it yields CASSRDRSSETQYF.